This T cell receptor (beta chain) appears in the sequencing data of a study of blood T cell repertoires in COVID-19. Study summary: The cDNA or gDNA used as material had been derived from T cells, B-cell-depleted T cells, or PBMCs.

Study processing details: Amplification of reference gene primers provided the estimated nucleated cell counts. Sequencing used immunoSEQ multiplex PCR; TCRdb keeps in-frame clones, though not all of them. The V and J calls and clone size are taken from that table; D and trimming were inferred from the DNA. The sample lists 150,000 to 200,000 clones, approximately 82% occurring once. The CDR3 has 13 residues. Trimming removed 6 bases from V and 6 bases from J, with 14 bases in between. CDR1 is SNHLY, CDR2 FYNNEI, per germline. This clonotype originated in a man between 65 and 85 years old who had recovered from COVID-19. The chain carries TRBV2 and TRBJ2-5; perhaps TRBD2 as D (6 bases). The sequencing sample was made of peripheral blood. The chain's CDR3 is CASSGGNGKTQYF. CDR3 DNA sequence: TGTGCCAGCAGCGGCGGGAACGGGAAGACCCAGTACTTC.